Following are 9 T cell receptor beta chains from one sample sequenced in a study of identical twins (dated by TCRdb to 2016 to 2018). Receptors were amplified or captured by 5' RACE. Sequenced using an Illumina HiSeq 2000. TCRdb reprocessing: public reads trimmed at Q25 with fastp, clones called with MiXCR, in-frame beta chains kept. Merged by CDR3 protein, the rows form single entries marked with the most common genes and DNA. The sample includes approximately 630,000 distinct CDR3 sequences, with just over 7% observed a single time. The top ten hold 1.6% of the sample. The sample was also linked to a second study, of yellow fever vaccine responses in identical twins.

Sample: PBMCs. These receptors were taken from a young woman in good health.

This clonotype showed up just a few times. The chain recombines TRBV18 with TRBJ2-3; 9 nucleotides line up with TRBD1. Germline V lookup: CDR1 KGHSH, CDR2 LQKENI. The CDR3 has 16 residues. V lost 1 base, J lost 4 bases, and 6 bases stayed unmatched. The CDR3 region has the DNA TGTGCCAGCTCACCACTGGGACAGGGTGGGCCAGATACGCAGTATTTT. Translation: CASSPLGQGGPDTQYF.

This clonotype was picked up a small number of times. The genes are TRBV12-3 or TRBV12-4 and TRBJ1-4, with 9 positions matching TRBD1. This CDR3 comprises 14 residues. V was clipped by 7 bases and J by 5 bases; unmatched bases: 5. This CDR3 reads CASTATGGNEKLFF. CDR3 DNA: TGTGCCAGCACCGCGACAGGGGGGAATGAAAAACTGTTTTTT.

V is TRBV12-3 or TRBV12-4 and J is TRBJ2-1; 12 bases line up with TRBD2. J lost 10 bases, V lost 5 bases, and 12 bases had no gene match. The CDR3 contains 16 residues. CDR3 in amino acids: CASSPLAGGGLREQFF. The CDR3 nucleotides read TGTGCCAGCAGTCCTCTAGCGGGAGGGGGGCTCAGGGAGCAGTTCTTC.

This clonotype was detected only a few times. The CDR3 sequence is CASSNGASSGYNEQFF. In nucleotides, the CDR3 is TGCGCCAGCAGCAATGGTGCGTCTAGCGGATACAATGAGCAGTTCTTC. The J gene is TRBJ2-1, the V gene TRBV5-1; TRBD2 aligns across 7 bases. The CDR3 totals 16 residues. The germline CDR1 and CDR2 sequences are SGHRS and YFSETQ. The junction had 11 bases not matched to a gene; V was cut back by 4 bases and J by 4 bases.

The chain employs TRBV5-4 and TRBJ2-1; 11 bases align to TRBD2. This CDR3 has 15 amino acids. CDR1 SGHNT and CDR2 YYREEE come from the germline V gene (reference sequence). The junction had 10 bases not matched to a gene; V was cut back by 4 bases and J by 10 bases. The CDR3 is CASSIRLAGSREQFF. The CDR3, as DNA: TGTGCCAGCAGCATCAGACTAGCGGGGTCACGGGAGCAGTTCTTC. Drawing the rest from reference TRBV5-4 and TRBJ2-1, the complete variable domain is ETGVTQSPTHLIKTRGQQVTLRCSSQSGHNTVSWYQQALGQGPQFIFQYYREEENGRGNFPPRFSGLQFPNYSSELNVNALELDDSALYLCASSIRLAGSREQFFGPGTRLTVL.

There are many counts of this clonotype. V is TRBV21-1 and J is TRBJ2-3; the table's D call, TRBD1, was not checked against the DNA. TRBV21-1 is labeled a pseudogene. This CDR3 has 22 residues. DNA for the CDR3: TGTGCCAGCAGCAAGAGATCCCCGAGATCCCTACTTGACAGGGGAGTGCCAGATACGCAGTATTTT. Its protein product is CASSKRSPRSLLDRGVPDTQYF.

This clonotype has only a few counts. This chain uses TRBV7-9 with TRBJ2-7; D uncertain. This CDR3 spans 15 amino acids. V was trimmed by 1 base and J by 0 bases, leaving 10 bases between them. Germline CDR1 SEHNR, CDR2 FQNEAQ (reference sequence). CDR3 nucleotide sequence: TGTGCCAGCAGCTTAGTGGCGGTCAGCTCCTACGAGCAGTACGTC. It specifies CASSLVAVSSYEQYV.

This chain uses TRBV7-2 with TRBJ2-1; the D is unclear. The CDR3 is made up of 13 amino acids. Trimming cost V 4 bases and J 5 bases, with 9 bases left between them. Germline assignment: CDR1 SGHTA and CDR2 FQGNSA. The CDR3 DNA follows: TGTGCCAGCAGCTCCCGACATAACAATGAGCAGTTCTTC. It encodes CASSSRHNNEQFF.

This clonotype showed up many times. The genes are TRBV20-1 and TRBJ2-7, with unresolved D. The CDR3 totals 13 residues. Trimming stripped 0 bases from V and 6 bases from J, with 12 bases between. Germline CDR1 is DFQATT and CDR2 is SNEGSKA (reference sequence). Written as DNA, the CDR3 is TGCAGTGCTAGAGATCTCGTTTTGGGCGAGCAGTACGTC. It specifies CSARDLVLGEQYV.